These T cell receptor beta chains were read from a single sample in a study of T cell responses to AZD1222 COVID-19 vaccine. Repertoires were generated with immunoSEQ multiplex PCR, while TCRdb's copy carries only in-frame clones and drops some. The sample shows 120,000 to 150,000 clones, about 87% of them seen only once. The sample here was peripheral blood, taken on day 0 of MenACWY control vaccination. These receptors all come from an adult in good health. CDR3s include the opening cysteine and the closing phenylalanine or tryptophan. D genes are given only for firm matches. Expanded clones get a size class; other rows say once, few or many, or leave the size out.

clone size: .
J gene: TRBJ1-1
D gene: .
V gene: TRBV28
CDR3 protein: CASIMNTEAFF
CDR3 DNA: TGTGCCAGCATAATGAACACTGAAGCTTTCTTT

clone size: .
J gene: TRBJ1-1
D gene: .
V gene: TRBV4-2
CDR3 protein: CASSQDQWGAPTEAFF
CDR3 DNA: TGTGCCAGCAGCCAAGATCAATGGGGGGCGCCCACTGAAGCTTTCTTT

clone size: .
J gene: TRBJ2-7
D gene: .
V gene: TRBV11-3
CDR3 protein: CASSTGGGSSYEQYF
CDR3 DNA: TGTGCCAGCAGCACAGGGGGGGGGAGCTCCTACGAGCAGTACTTC

clone size: once
J gene: TRBJ2-1
D gene: TRBD1
V gene: TRBV13
CDR3 protein: CASSFVRDSGYNEQFF
CDR3 DNA: TGTGCCAGCAGCTTCGTTCGGGACAGTGGCTACAATGAGCAGTTCTTC

clone size: .
J gene: TRBJ2-2
D gene: .
V gene: TRBV27
CDR3 protein: CASSLVLGTGELFF
CDR3 DNA: TGTGCCAGCAGTTTAGTTTTAGGGACCGGGGAGCTGTTTTTT

clone size: .
J gene: TRBJ2-2
D gene: TRBD2
V gene: TRBV27
CDR3 protein: CASSLTSGAAGELFF
CDR3 DNA: TGTGCCAGCAGTTTAACCAGCGGGGCCGCCGGGGAGCTGTTTTTT

clone size: .
J gene: TRBJ2-1
D gene: .
V gene: TRBV5-1
CDR3 protein: CASSTQGGEQFF
CDR3 DNA: TGCGCCAGCAGTACGCAGGGCGGTGAGCAGTTCTTC

clone size: .
J gene: TRBJ1-1
D gene: .
V gene: TRBV10-3
CDR3 protein: CAISGNTEAFF
CDR3 DNA: TGTGCCATTAGCGGGAACACTGAAGCTTTCTTT

clone size: .
J gene: TRBJ1-5
D gene: .
V gene: TRBV27
CDR3 protein: CASSLAGLNQPQHF
CDR3 DNA: TGTGCCAGCAGTTTAGCAGGGCTCAATCAGCCCCAGCATTTT

clone size: .
J gene: TRBJ2-7
D gene: .
V gene: TRBV11-3
CDR3 protein: CASSPNSYEQYF
CDR3 DNA: TGTGCCAGCAGCCCCAACTCCTACGAGCAGTACTTC

clone size: .
J gene: TRBJ1-6
D gene: .
V gene: TRBV24-1
CDR3 protein: CATSDFPGILHF
CDR3 DNA: TGTGCCACCAGTGATTTCCCCGGCATCCTCCACTTT

clone size: .
J gene: TRBJ1-6
D gene: .
V gene: TRBV9
CDR3 protein: CASSPSYNSPLHF
CDR3 DNA: TGTGCCAGCAGCCCCTCCTATAATTCACCCCTCCACTTT

clone size: .
J gene: TRBJ1-2
D gene: TRBD1
V gene: TRBV5-1
CDR3 protein: CASSPGGTGTPYGYTF
CDR3 DNA: TGCGCCAGCAGCCCGGGGGGGACAGGGACCCCCTATGGCTACACCTTC

clone size: .
J gene: TRBJ2-7
D gene: .
V gene: TRBV3-1/TRBV3-2
CDR3 protein: CASSQGPWTGSYEQYF
CDR3 DNA: TGTGCCAGCAGCCAAGGGCCCTGGACTGGATCCTACGAGCAGTACTTC

clone size: once
J gene: TRBJ2-2
D gene: TRBD1
V gene: TRBV5-8
CDR3 protein: CASSTWTGLNTGELFF
CDR3 DNA: TGTGCCAGCAGCACCTGGACAGGGCTGAACACCGGGGAGCTGTTTTTT

clone size: .
J gene: TRBJ2-1
D gene: TRBD1
V gene: TRBV6-5
CDR3 protein: CASRPGQGTGEQFF
CDR3 DNA: TGTGCCAGCAGACCCGGACAGGGAACGGGTGAGCAGTTCTTC

clone size: few
J gene: TRBJ1-1
D gene: .
V gene: TRBV20-1
CDR3 protein: CSASLGEEEAFF
CDR3 DNA: TGCAGTGCTAGTCTGGGGGAGGAAGAAGCTTTCTTT

clone size: few
J gene: TRBJ1-5
D gene: .
V gene: TRBV6-5
CDR3 protein: CASSYSRGNQPQHF
CDR3 DNA: TGTGCCAGCAGTTACTCCCGGGGTAATCAGCCCCAGCATTTT

clone size: once
J gene: TRBJ2-5
D gene: .
V gene: TRBV18
CDR3 protein: CASSPPGSQGVETQYF
CDR3 DNA: TGTGCCAGCTCACCACCGGGGTCCCAGGGAGTAGAGACCCAGTACTTC

clone size: .
J gene: TRBJ2-7
D gene: .
V gene: TRBV11-3
CDR3 protein: CASSLDQYEQYF
CDR3 DNA: TGTGCCAGCAGCTTAGATCAATACGAGCAGTACTTC

clone size: .
J gene: TRBJ2-2
D gene: TRBD2
V gene: TRBV25-1
CDR3 protein: CASSGLAGGPNTGELFF
CDR3 DNA: TGTGCCAGCAGTGGGCTAGCGGGGGGCCCAAACACCGGGGAGCTGTTTTTT

clone size: few
J gene: TRBJ1-4
D gene: .
V gene: TRBV18
CDR3 protein: CASSTRDEKLFF
CDR3 DNA: TGTGCCAGCTCAACGAGGGATGAAAAACTGTTTTTT

clone size: .
J gene: TRBJ1-1
D gene: TRBD1
V gene: TRBV29-1
CDR3 protein: CSVEFRGNEAFF
CDR3 DNA: TGCAGCGTTGAATTCAGGGGGAACGAAGCTTTCTTT